One sample yielded the 10 T cell receptor beta chains listed below, sequenced in a study of CD8+CD57+ T cells in acquired aplastic anemia. CDR3 and TCR beta VDJ profiling relied on genomic DNA as the template. TCRdb re-derived calls from the reads in MiXCR, one entry per CDR3 protein. In the table there are approximately 180,000 distinct CDR3 sequences, around half of which are singletons. In patients chosen for sequencing, flow cytometry had shown CD8+CD57+ cell expansion. Sequenced material: sorted CD4+, CD8+, or CD8+CD57+ T cells (not recorded which) from PBMCs. The receptors were gathered from a human donor with aplastic anemia.

This chain joins TRBV5-6 and TRBJ2-4, with TRBD1 matching 7 bases. Germline V gene data show CDR1 as SGHDT and CDR2 as YYEEEE. The CDR3 sequence is 14 residues long. Trimming cost V 7 bases and J 4 bases; bases outside gene matches: 8. The CDR3 sequence: CASRLWTGKNIQYF. The CDR3 nucleotides are TGTGCCAGCCGACTTTGGACAGGAAAAAACATTCAGTACTTC. Supplemented by reference TRBV5-6 and TRBJ2-4, the full variable domain reads DAGVTQSPTHLIKTRGQQVTLRCSPKSGHDTVSWYQQALGQGPQFIFQYYEEEERQRGNFPDRFSGHQFPNYSSELNVNALLLGDSALYLCASRLWTGKNIQYFGAGTRLSVL.

The V and J genes are TRBV12-3 or TRBV12-4 and TRBJ1-1, with unresolved D. V was pared by 5 bases and J by 7 bases, with 14 bases between. The CDR3 loop spans 13 amino acids. In DNA, the CDR3 is TGTGCCAGCAGTCACTTACTCGAACATGAAGCTTTCTTT. This sequence encodes CASSHLLEHEAFF.

The table lists this clonotype with a few counts. The CDR3 bases are TGTGCCAGCAGTGAATTAGGATTTGAAGGGACTGAAGCTTTCTTT. Amino acid sequence: CASSELGFEGTEAFF. The chain recombines TRBV25-1 with TRBJ1-1; D not certain. Germline CDR1 and CDR2: MGHDK and SYGVNS. The CDR3 spans 15 residues. V was shortened by 1 base and J by 5 bases, with 14 bases between the two germline ends.

In the case of this clonotype: This could be a read error, since a much larger clone is one nucleotide away. CDR3 DNA: TGCGCCAGCAGCCAAGAGGGACAGGGATTCTCCTCCTATAATTCACCCTTCCACTTT. It is translated as CASSQEGQGFSSYNSPFHF. V gene TRBV4-1 combines with J gene TRBJ1-6; 9 bases are shared with TRBD1. Germline CDR1 is MGHRA and CDR2 is YSYEKL. The CDR3 extends over 19 amino acids.

The sample holds a few counts of this clonotype. The rearrangement uses TRBV2 and TRBJ1-2; D uncertain. Trimming took off 8 bases at V and 3 bases at J, with 16 bases between the two ends. Germline V gene data show CDR1 as SNHLY and CDR2 as FYNNEI. The CDR3 runs to 14 residues. The CDR3 nucleotides read TGTGCCAGCGGATCCGTACCGCCCGACTATGGCTACACCTTC. This translates into CASGSVPPDYGYTF.

This CDR3 reads CASSIDGARGQPQHF. The CDR3 DNA follows: TGTGCCAGTAGTATAGACGGGGCCCGGGGGCAGCCCCAGCATTTT. The chain uses TRBV19 and TRBJ1-5; possibly TRBD1 for D (5 bases). The CDR3 loop spans 15 amino acids. Germline CDR1 reads LNHDA; CDR2 reads SQIVND (reference sequence). The V end was cut by 0 bases, the J end by 7 bases, with 13 bases between.

In this sample, this clonotype turned up a few times. J is TRBJ2-7 and V is TRBV10-3; D gene unclear. Germline CDR1 and CDR2: ENHRY and SYGVKD. The V gene lost 3 bases and the J gene lost 2 bases, with 17 bases spanning the gap. The CDR3 spans 16 residues. DNA for the CDR3: TGTGCCATCAGTGATCGGGCAGGACCGAAACCCTACGAGCAGTACTTC. It encodes CAISDRAGPKPYEQYF.

This sequence joins TRBV24-1 and TRBJ2-3; D is uncertain. Germline V gene lookup returns CDR1 KGHDR and CDR2 SFDVKD. The CDR3 totals 12 residues. The germline V and J ends were trimmed by 3 bases and 5 bases, with 5 bases remaining between them. The CDR3 bases are TGTGCCACCAGTGATAGGTTAGATACGCAGTATTTT. Protein product: CATSDRLDTQYF.

This clonotype was counted at least ten times. The chain recombines TRBV25-1 with TRBJ2-5; D not certain. Germline V lookup: CDR1 MGHDK, CDR2 SYGVNS. Trimming stripped 3 bases from V and 2 bases from J, with 13 bases between. This CDR3 has 15 residues. DNA of the CDR3: TGTGCCAGCAGTGATTCAGTAACTGTACAAGAGACCCAGTACTTC. This translates into CASSDSVTVQETQYF. The whole variable domain, filled in from reference TRBV25-1 and TRBJ2-5, reads EADIYQTPRYLVIGTGKKITLECSQTMGHDKMYWYQQDPGMELHLIHYSYGVNSTEKGDLSSESTVSRIRTEHFPLTLESARPSHTSQYLCASSDSVTVQETQYFGPGTRLLVL.

This clonotype was picked up one time. V usage is TRBV20-1 and J usage is TRBJ2-7; D gene unclear. V lost 0 bases, J lost 5 bases, and 5 bases lay in between. The CDR3 covers 11 residues. Germline V CDR1 and CDR2: DFQATT, SNEGSKA (reference sequence). For the CDR3, the DNA is TGCAGTGCTAGAGAAAGGGACGAGCAGTACTTC. Its translation is CSARERDEQYF.